This T cell receptor beta chain was found in a study of CD8+CD57+ T cells in acquired aplastic anemia. Study in general: CD4+ and CD8+ cells, once sorted, gave DNA averaging about 3 ug. Sequencing produced an average of about 9.8 million reads per healthy donor for CD4+ cells.

Study findings and constraints: Patient and control CD8+ Simpson's diversity was not significantly different.

CDR3 and TCR beta VDJ profiling relied on genomic DNA as the template. TCRdb independently ran MiXCR on the reads; one entry per CDR3 protein. Of about 110,000 distinct CDR3 sequences listed, 40% to 65% are singletons. With regard to this clonotype: No antigen is known for it.

Germline CDR1 is LNHNV and CDR2 is YYDKDF (reference sequence). The V and J ends lost 1 base and 5 bases respectively, with 15 bases between them. This CDR3 has 15 amino acids. This rearrangement joins TRBV15 to TRBJ2-7; D is unclear. The sequencing input was sorted CD4+, CD8+, or CD8+CD57+ T cells (not recorded which) from PBMCs. This clonotype was sampled from a human donor in good health, serving as a control. The CDR3: CATSRGTPGRHEQYF. The CDR3 DNA is TGTGCCACCAGCAGAGGGACCCCAGGAAGACACGAGCAGTACTTC. The variable domain in full, completed from reference TRBV15 and TRBJ2-7, reads DAMVIQNPRYQVTQFGKPVTLSCSQTLNHNVMYWYQQKSSQAPKLLFHYYDKDFNNEADTPDNFQSRRPNTSFCFLDIRSPGLGDTAMYLCATSRGTPGRHEQYFGPGTRLTVT.